These 17 T cell receptor beta chains were all obtained from the same sample, sequenced in a study of cytomegalovirus exposure and HLA in healthy donors. PCR was performed using 60 Vbeta and 13 Jbeta primers. Some clones are missing from TCRdb's copy, which holds only in-frame ones; the method was immunoSEQ multiplex PCR. The sample has 65,000 to 85,000 clones; 86% are singletons. Sequencing was performed on PBMCs. The receptors were gathered from a woman aged 25 to 45 in good health and CMV-seronegative.

The count of this clone is one. The chain recombines TRBV19 with TRBJ2-1; D not certain. The CDR3 consists of 14 residues. Germline lookup yields CDR1 LNHDA and CDR2 SQIVND (reference sequence). V was trimmed by 3 bases and J by 5 bases, leaving 11 bases between them. The CDR3 loop reads CASSIRLPDNEQFF. Written as DNA, the CDR3 is TGTGCCAGTAGTATCAGGCTACCAGACAATGAGCAGTTCTTC.

The CDR3 sequence: CASSFRGGAQETQYF. For the CDR3, the DNA is TGTGCCAGCAGTTTTCGCGGAGGGGCCCAAGAGACCCAGTACTTC. The chain joins TRBV28 to TRBJ2-5; D possibly corresponds to TRBD2 (6 bases). CDR3 length: 15 amino acids. The V gene lost 3 bases and the J gene lost 1 base, with 12 bases spanning the gap. Germline assignment: CDR1 MDHEN and CDR2 SYDVKM.

The CDR3 nucleotides read TGTGCCAGCAGCTTTGCGACTAGCGGGAGCTACGAGCAGTACTTC. Translated, it gives CASSFATSGSYEQYF. The chain links TRBV7-9 to TRBJ2-7; 12 bases line up with TRBD2. The CDR3 spans 15 residues. Germline trimming cut 3 bases from V and 3 bases from J; bases unmatched to any gene: 3. CDR1 is SEHNR and CDR2 is FQNEAQ in the germline V gene (reference sequence).

V is TRBV2 and J is TRBJ2-7, with TRBD2 matching over 9 bases. This CDR3 contains 15 residues. Germline CDR1 SNHLY, CDR2 FYNNEI. V was clipped by 5 bases and J by 1 base; unmatched bases: 6. The CDR3 DNA is TGTGCCAGCAGTTCTAGCGGGAAGGGGTCCTACGAGCAGTACTTC. It translates to CASSSSGKGSYEQYF.

This clone showed up just a few times. The rearrangement joins TRBV28 to TRBJ1-5; D gene uncertain. The V end was cut by 4 bases, the J end by 0 bases, with 10 bases between. CDR3 size: 15 residues. Germline lookup yields CDR1 MDHEN and CDR2 SYDVKM. This chain's CDR3 is CASSSDTYSNQPQHF. As DNA, the CDR3 is TGTGCCAGCAGTTCTGACACTTATAGCAATCAGCCCCAGCATTTT.

This chain connects TRBV6-1 to TRBJ2-2; 11 bases agree with TRBD2. The J segment lost 7 bases and the V segment lost 1 base, leaving 2 bases of the junction unmatched. The CDR3 length is 15 residues. The germline CDR1 and CDR2 sequences are MNHNS and SASEGT. Here the CDR3 DNA reads TGTGCCAGCAGTGAAGAGCTAGCGGGAGGCGGGGAGCTGTTTTTT. Its protein product is CASSEELAGGGELFF.

The chain uses TRBV21-1 and TRBJ2-5; the table's D gene call, TRBD2, was not cross checked with the DNA. TRBV21-1 has pseudogene status. The CDR3 is made up of 19 amino acids. Here the CDR3 reads CASGSLLFFSGRGQETQYF. The CDR3 region has the DNA TGTGCCAGCGGCTCACTCTTATTCTTTAGCGGGAGGGGCCAAGAGACCCAGTACTTC.

J is TRBJ2-3 and V is TRBV7-3; perhaps TRBD2 as D (6 bases). Between the trimmed V and J ends, which lost 5 bases and 8 bases, there was a span of 14 bases. CDR3 size: 13 residues. Germline values: CDR1 SGHTA, CDR2 FQGTGA. CDR3 coding DNA: TGTGCCAGCAGCCCACGCGAAGCGGGTACGCAGTATTTT. Amino acids: CASSPREAGTQYF.

The J gene is TRBJ1-3, the V gene TRBV9; D is ambiguous. Looked up from germline, CDR1 is SGDLS and CDR2 is YYNGEE. The CDR3 loop spans 14 amino acids. V was shortened by 4 bases and J by 4 bases, with 12 bases between the two germline ends. CDR3 amino acids: CASSPPEAGNTIYF. In nucleotides, the CDR3 is TGTGCCAGCAGCCCCCCGGAGGCGGGAAACACCATATATTTT.

This chain connects TRBV2 to TRBJ1-5; 7 bases line up with TRBD1. The CDR3 covers 15 residues. V was clipped by 4 bases and J by 0 bases; unmatched bases: 3. CDR1 is SNHLY, CDR2 FYNNEI, per germline. CDR3 DNA sequence: TGTGCCAGCAGTGTGGGACAGATTAGCAATCAGCCCCAGCATTTT. Its protein product is CASSVGQISNQPQHF. Complete variable domain (other parts from reference TRBV2 and TRBJ1-5): EPEVTQTPSHQVTQMGQEVILRCVPISNHLYFYWYRQILGQKVEFLVSFYNNEISEKSEIFDDQFSVERPDGSNFTLKIRSTKLEDSAMYFCASSVGQISNQPQHFGDGTRLSIL.

The J gene is TRBJ2-1, the V gene TRBV27; 14 nucleotides match TRBD2. J was trimmed by 7 bases and V by 3 bases; bases with no gene match: 2. The CDR3 covers 15 residues. Germline CDR1 is MNHEY and CDR2 is SMNVEV (reference sequence). The CDR3 DNA sequence: TGTGCCAGCAGTTTGGGGACTAGCGGGAGAAATGAGCAGTTCTTC. It encodes CASSLGTSGRNEQFF.

V is TRBV9 and J is TRBJ2-5, with D possibly matching TRBD2 (5 bases). Per germline, CDR1 SGDLS and CDR2 YYNGEE. The V end was cut by 3 bases, the J end by 1 base, with 13 bases between. This CDR3 spans 15 amino acids. CDR3 coding DNA: TGTGCCAGCAGCGGTCGGGGATTGGGCCAAGAGACCCAGTACTTC. Amino acids: CASSGRGLGQETQYF.

The J gene is TRBJ2-2, the V gene TRBV10-3; maybe TRBD2 (5 bases). V dropped 3 bases and J dropped 3 bases, with 14 bases sitting between them. The germline V gene encodes CDR1 ENHRY and CDR2 SYGVKD. This CDR3 is built from 16 residues. The CDR3 nucleotides are TGTGCCATCAGTGAAGTTGGAGGATCTGACACCGGGGAGCTGTTTTTT. Its protein product is CAISEVGGSDTGELFF.

This clone has more than one count but fewer than ten. The CDR3 DNA follows: TGTGCCAGCAGTCTGGCCAGTATTCCGAACACTGAAGCTTTCTTT. As protein: CASSLASIPNTEAFF. This chain links TRBV28 with TRBJ1-1; D is unclear. Germline V lookup: CDR1 MDHEN, CDR2 SYDVKM. This CDR3 spans 15 amino acids. V lost 5 bases and J lost 1, with 14 bases in between.

The rearrangement joins TRBV28 to TRBJ2-7; 12 nucleotides line up with TRBD2. J lost 3 bases, V lost 4 bases, and 10 bases had no gene match. The length of the CDR3 is 17 residues. Germline lookup yields CDR1 MDHEN and CDR2 SYDVKM. DNA of the CDR3: TGTGCCAGCAGTTACCAGACTAGCGGGAGTCAGGGCTACGAGCAGTACTTC. This sequence encodes CASSYQTSGSQGYEQYF.

The chain combines TRBV5-6 with TRBJ1-6; TRBD1 might be the D (6 bases). There are 15 residues in the CDR3. Germline CDR1 and CDR2: SGHDT and YYEEEE. The V end was cut by 4 bases, the J end by 9 bases, with 17 bases between. CDR3 in amino acids: CASSHRASSSSPLHF. The CDR3 nucleotides are TGTGCCAGCAGCCACAGGGCCTCGAGTAGTTCACCCCTCCACTTT.

This rearrangement joins TRBV30 to TRBJ1-3, with D possibly TRBD1 on 6 matching bases. V was pared by 0 bases and J by 7 bases, with 13 bases between. CDR1 is GTSNPN, CDR2 SVGIG, per germline (reference sequence). The CDR3 extends over 14 amino acids. The CDR3 loop is CAWSVRTARNTIYF. CDR3 bases: TGTGCCTGGAGTGTCCGGACAGCCAGGAACACCATATATTTT.